This T cell receptor (beta chain) appears in the sequencing data of a study of cytomegalovirus exposure and HLA in healthy donors (dated by TCRdb to the late 2010s). For the study in its entirety: An earlier analysis of approximately 640 of the donors reported more than 250 Gb of sequence data and around 110 million unique TCR beta sequences from 150 million to 200 million T cells. The study aimed to test whether cataloging public T cell receptors could reveal signatures of past pathogen exposure. The T cell repertoires of some 700 subjects were profiled by immunosequencing and related to cytomegalovirus serostatus. Every discovery cohort repertoire had been produced on one sequencing platform. Among the roughly 410 genotyped donors, more than 70% belonged to the genetic ancestry cluster associated with self-reported Caucasian donors. A later genetic analysis took genome-wide SNP genotypes for about 55% of the 666 donors and used that subset as a discovery cohort. Donor age, sex, ethnicity and CMV serostatus were compiled together with the repertoire data. Besides the first cohort of 666 subjects, a separate validation cohort made up of roughly 130 different subjects was used. In a later analysis, previously published TCR beta repertoires from about 670 donors were re-analyzed and high-resolution HLA genotyping was added so that TCR occurrence patterns could be studied. Typing coverage varied by locus: about 620-630 donors for A, B, C, DRB1 and DQB1; 522 for DQA1; about 590 for DPA1; approximately 490 for DPB1. To decide whether each TCR beta V gene segment behaved as functional or pseudogenic, an earlier analysis of 587 of the donors relied on high-throughput TCR beta sequencing. In the later analysis, no new phenotypic data were used to find candidate immune exposures; instead, reliance was placed on TCR beta sequences and their occurrence across donors. About 280 gigabases of sequencing data and approximately 85 million unique TCR sequences were included in an early release covering about 700 HLA-typed donors. To predict cytomegalovirus infection status, the study combined high-throughput TCR immunosequencing, statistical association of individual TCRs with disease status, and machine learning. HLA typing covered class I and class II loci at four-digit resolution. Among roughly 400 genotyped donors of the cohort, an average of roughly 240,000 unique TCR beta nucleotide sequences were sequenced per donor, around 18% of them non-productive. Because of strong linkage in the cohort, roughly five DR-DQ haplotypes were treated as single units for association and clustering.

The cohort comprised more than 550 healthy bone marrow donors. At the time of sampling, all cohort members were nominally healthy, though unrecorded immune exposures were likely present. The donor tested CMV seronegative and was one of the 352 seronegative cohort members. Every donor gave a peripheral blood sample, and the peripheral blood mononuclear cells from that sample were used for TCR beta sequencing. The Qiagen DNeasy Blood Extraction Kit was used to extract genomic DNA from the blood cell samples. Broad study findings and their caveats: Most TCR sequences were seen in very few donors, while some public TCRs were found in many individuals. In an earlier analysis of some 500 of the donors, most TCR beta V segments appeared in productive rearrangements about 90% or about 30% of the time, broadly matching IMGT annotations. Only TCR beta chains were sequenced in this cohort, and the absence of alpha or paired-chain data limited detectable features. HLA typing was unavailable for some donors at each locus, so association tests used only the typed subset. At a false discovery rate of 0.05, a later analysis linked about 17,000 TCR beta sequences to specific HLA alleles. The sequencing pipeline was judged likely to have produced a cluster of highly shared sequence variants as a technical artifact. Assigning TCR associations to individual alleles was difficult when HLA alleles, especially DR and DQ, strongly co-occurred. Immune exposure information for the cohort was limited to CMV serostatus. Compared with equally common non-associated chains, HLA-associated TCR beta chains in a later analysis were more clonally expanded and had lower generation probabilities. The classifier was reported to diagnose cytomegalovirus status with high specificity and sensitivity in both the original cohort and the validation cohort. Seventeen rarely observed V segments, including chromosome 9 orphons, were excluded from the earlier analysis of some 590 of the donors because counts were too low. A later genetic analysis associated a missense DCLRE1C variant with V-gene and J-gene trimming of TCR beta chains, and an independent cohort replicated the association. In a later analysis, the rate of TCR association differed among HLA loci, with DRB1 alleles having the most associated TCRs and HLA-C alleles having the fewest. According to a later genetic analysis, donors in an Asian-associated ancestry cluster had fewer N-insertions in productive TCRs than the approximately 700-donor mean. A further reported finding was that TCR beta sequences accurately predicted the HLA-A and HLA-B alleles for most subjects in the first cohort. Most CMV-associated TCR beta chains appeared to be HLA-restricted in a later analysis, and the HLA associations seemed to be driven largely by CMV exposure. Sequencing depth was assumed to be roughly uniform across donors in the presence/absence analyses, though that assumption may not hold. Linkage disequilibrium might explain the correlated functional status among segregating V segments, but an unknown experimental factor could not be ruled out. Some IMGT-functional V segments, including TRBV6-2 and TRBV6-3, could not be told apart with the 87-base-pair reads, so those segments were excluded. Several of the top co-occurrence clusters appeared to be linked to parvovirus B19, influenza, CMV and Epstein-Barr virus, according to a later analysis. The authors suggested that the approach could potentially be generalized to other disease states and immunological phenotypes. The study listed around 160 TCR beta chains as associated with cytomegalovirus. In vitro tests confirmed that a few of the cytomegalovirus-associated TCR beta chains recognize cytomegalovirus antigens.

About this clone itself: The antigen it recognizes is unknown. No base quality values were provided; no much bigger clone lies one nucleotide off.

A distance of 15 bases separates the germline ends of V and J, which lose 4 bases and 6 bases respectively. Via the germline V gene, CDR1 is KGHSH and CDR2 LQKENI. From the cysteine through the phenylalanine, the CDR3 covers 14 amino acids. Left in the record is the CDR3 DNA by itself, 42 bases read in frame from the first base. Preparation of the library involved the immunoSEQ multiplex PCR assay. For the multiplex PCR, a mixture combining 60 forward primers for TCR Vbeta segments and 13 reverse primers for TCR Jbeta segments was used. The CDR3 region of rearranged TCR beta genes was amplified from genomic DNA with a multiplex PCR assay. The amplified TCR beta libraries were sequenced on the Illumina HiSeq System as 87-base-pair reads. The authors processed their data as follows. In a later analysis, roughly 80 million unique TCR beta chains were counted across the approximately 640 repertoires, and roughly 11 million of these chains were shared by at least two donors. Raw reads were error-corrected and collapsed into unique sequences by a nearest-neighbor algorithm in which closely related sequences were merged to remove PCR and sequencing errors. Alignment of CDR3 sequences to IMGT reference sequences was used to assign V, D and J gene segments. For a sequence to be retained, a match of at least six nucleotides to both a V gene segment and a J gene segment was required. Rearrangements were called productive when the CDR3 lacked stop codons and stayed in frame with V and J; all others were non-productive. CDR3 was defined according to IMGT convention as the region running from the second conserved V-encoded cysteine to the conserved J-encoded phenylalanine. The earlier analysis of about 610 of the donors excluded any sequence lacking an unambiguous match to a single V gene segment. In an earlier analysis of 587 of the donors, a V segment was called functional when productive rearrangements were above 56.7%, and segregating when the standard deviation between donors exceeded 5%. A statistical classification framework was developed to diagnose cytomegalovirus status using the catalog of TCR beta chain sequences. A later analysis assigned V and J genes by comparing TCR nucleotide sequences with IMGT/GENE-DB human TR gene sequences. The TCRdist pipeline was used in a later analysis to assign CDR3 sequences and most-parsimonious VDJ recombination scenarios. In a later analysis, each TCR beta chain was defined by its CDR3 amino acid sequence together with its V-gene family, and reads lacking a unique V-gene family were excluded. In a later analysis, some 600 highly shared, low-generation-probability nucleotide sequences were removed to address suspected cross-contamination and a sequencing artifact. A later analysis calculated a clonal expansion index for each public chain from normalized within-repertoire ranks of inferred template counts. In a later analysis, generation probabilities were computed using a VDJ recombination model fitted to out-of-frame rearrangements, and the results were checked against IGoR. In a later analysis, hypergeometric tests were used to score TCR-TCR, TCR-HLA and TCR-CMV co-occurrence, with a repertoire-size bias correction applied to TCR pairs. To estimate false discovery rates, a later analysis permuted the HLA or CMV assignments 20 times. In a later analysis, co-occurring TCRs were grouped using DBSCAN, and TCRdist sequence similarity was added for clustering within HLA-allele-positive subsets. Repertoires with fewer than 30,000 or more than 120,000 public chains were left out of co-occurrence clustering, as were a handful of repertoires with anomalous nucleotide sharing. TCRdb provides this immuneACCESS table in a form limited to in-frame rearrangements. Some clones are lacking; in checked studies, under half of them reflect an unresolved V gene, and why the rest are absent is not known. D and trimming come from the DNA, and the V and J calls and clone size come from that table. The sample table holds about 140,000 clones, of which 70% were seen once. The biggest ten clones account for about 1.5% of the sample.

The TCR originated in a woman aged 30 to 39 in good health and CMV-seronegative. The chain links TRBV18 with TRBJ1-2; the best D guess is TRBD1, with 5 bases matching. Input material: PBMCs. The CDR3 in this case is CASSLQAGEDGYTF. The base sequence is TGTGCCAGCTCACTCCAAGCGGGGGAAGATGGCTACACCTTC. Beyond the CDR3, the reference TRBV18 and TRBJ1-2 genes provide the residues; the full variable domain reads: NAGVMQNPRHLVRRRGQEARLRCSPMKGHSHVYWYRQLPEEGLKFMVYLQKENIIDESGMPKERFSAEFPKEGPSILRIQQVVRGDSAAYFCASSLQAGEDGYTFGSGTRLTVV.